The 27 T cell receptor beta chains below were found in one sample sequenced in a study of T cell responses to AZD1222 COVID-19 vaccine. TCRdb's table, derived via immunoSEQ multiplex PCR, lists solely in-frame clones and lacks some. Of 87,000 or so clones listed, around 90% are singletons. The specimen was peripheral blood, collected on day 0 of AZD1222 vaccination. The receptor source for this set is an adult in good health.

The rearrangement uses TRBV4-1 and TRBJ1-2, with 7 bases aligning to TRBD1. Germline trimming cut 6 bases from V and 14 bases from J; bases unmatched to any gene: 18. This CDR3 has 14 amino acids. CDR1 MGHRA and CDR2 YSYEKL come from the germline V gene. The CDR3 is CASSLPETGFPLTF. In DNA, the CDR3 is TGCGCCAGCAGTCTTCCCGAGACAGGGTTCCCACTGACCTTC.

The gene calls are TRBV7-8 and TRBJ1-2; D unclear. Trimming cost V 5 bases and J 5 bases, with 18 bases left between them. Germline lookup yields CDR1 SGHVS and CDR2 FQNEAQ. The CDR3 extends over 15 amino acids. CDR3 nucleotides: TGTGCCAGCAGCCCCTTAGGGCAGAACAGTTATGGCTACACCTTC. It specifies CASSPLGQNSYGYTF.

This sequence joins TRBV19 and TRBJ1-2; TRBD1 aligns across 10 bases. CDR3 length: 14 amino acids. Germline CDR1 is LNHDA and CDR2 is SQIVND (reference sequence). The ends lost 5 bases at V and 5 bases at J; junction bases unmatched: 5. The DNA for the CDR3 is TGTGCCAGTAGTCCGGGACAGGGGCGGTATGGCTACACCTTC. Its protein is CASSPGQGRYGYTF.

The chain uses TRBV14 and TRBJ2-7, with D possibly being TRBD2 (6 bases). The CDR3 consists of 14 residues. V shed 4 bases and J shed 3 bases, with 13 bases lying between them. Germline values: CDR1 SGHDN, CDR2 FVKESK. CDR3: CASSLSGVLYEQYF. CDR3 nucleotide sequence: TGTGCCAGCAGCCTCTCGGGGGTACTCTACGAGCAGTACTTC. The whole variable domain, remainder taken from reference TRBV14 and TRBJ2-7, is EAGVTQFPSHSVIEKGQTVTLRCDPISGHDNLYWYRRVMGKEIKFLLHFVKESKQDESGMPNNRFLAERTGGTYSTLKVQPAELEDSGVYFCASSLSGVLYEQYFGPGTRLTVT.

The chain has TRBV28 and TRBJ1-5; D not resolved. The length of the CDR3 is 11 residues. Trimming removed 3 bases from V and 6 bases from J, with 3 bases in between. Germline V gives CDR1 MDHEN, CDR2 SYDVKM. The CDR3 DNA reads TGTGCCAGCAGTTTTGGTCAGCCCCAGCATTTT. It specifies CASSFGQPQHF.

CDR3 DNA: TGTGCCAGCAGCTCTCGCCGGGACAGGGGGTTCGATCAGCCCCAGCATTTT. Translation: CASSSRRDRGFDQPQHF. The gene calls are TRBV13 and TRBJ1-5; 11 nucleotides agree with TRBD1. Germline trimming cut 4 bases from V and 5 bases from J; bases unmatched to any gene: 10. Germline assignment: CDR1 PRHDT and CDR2 FYEKMQ (reference sequence). The CDR3 has 17 residues.

The rearrangement joins TRBV10-3 to TRBJ1-2; D unclear. Trimming removed 8 bases from V and 4 bases from J, with 14 bases in between. Germline V lookup: CDR1 ENHRY, CDR2 SYGVKD. The length of the CDR3 is 13 residues. The CDR3 coding sequence is TGTGCCATCGGAGACGGTTCCTTCTATGGCTACACCTTC. It yields the protein CAIGDGSFYGYTF.

V is TRBV28 and J is TRBJ2-3, with TRBD2 matching 9 bases. The CDR3 extends over 15 amino acids. Per the germline V gene, CDR1 is MDHEN and CDR2 is SYDVKM. J was trimmed by 2 bases and V by 8 bases; bases with no gene match: 8. CDR3 protein: CASPPTSGFTDTQYF. The CDR3 bases are TGTGCCAGCCCCCCGACTAGCGGCTTCACAGATACGCAGTATTTT.

The chain uses TRBV6-4 and TRBJ2-3; D gene unclear. Germline loops: CDR1 MRHNA, CDR2 SNTAGT. This CDR3 is built from 14 residues. Trimming removed 3 bases from V and 3 bases from J, with 10 bases in between. The CDR3 DNA is TGTGCCAGCAGTGAGGGAAGACGGACAGATACGCAGTATTTT. Protein product: CASSEGRRTDTQYF.

V usage is TRBV7-9 and J usage is TRBJ1-1; no clear D gene. This CDR3 spans 12 amino acids. The V gene's germline CDR1 is SEHNR and CDR2 FQNEAQ (reference sequence). Trimming took 3 bases from V and 8 from J, leaving 10 bases between them. CDR3 protein: CASSFISIEAFF. For the CDR3, the DNA is TGTGCCAGCAGCTTCATAAGTATAGAAGCTTTCTTT. Filled out from reference TRBV7-9 and TRBJ1-1, the complete variable domain reads DTGVSQNPRHKITKRGQNVTFRCDPISEHNRLYWYRQTLGQGPEFLTYFQNEAQLEKSRLLSDRFSAERPKGSFSTLEIQRTEQGDSAMYLCASSFISIEAFFGQGTRLTVV.

The genes are TRBV7-2 and TRBJ2-7, with a weak D call TRBD1 (6 bases). The CDR3 loop spans 15 amino acids. Germline V gene lookup returns CDR1 SGHTA and CDR2 FQGNSA. Trimming removed 3 bases at V and 5 bases at J, with 17 bases between. CDR3 sequence (DNA): TGTGCCAGCAGCTTCGGGCGAGTCAGGGGCGACGAGCAGTACTTC. Its translation: CASSFGRVRGDEQYF.

The chain uses TRBV6-5 and TRBJ1-2; 7 bases map to TRBD1. The CDR3 is made up of 15 amino acids. CDR1 is MNHEY, CDR2 SVGAGI, per germline. Losses at the gene ends were 7 bases for V and 4 bases for J; bases not matched to a gene: 12. CDR3 coding DNA: TGTGCCAGCACCAAAGCGGACAGGTCTTCCTATGGCTACACCTTC. The encoded protein is CASTKADRSSYGYTF.

V is TRBV9 and J is TRBJ1-1; D remains unclear. Trimming removed 0 bases from V and 1 base from J, with 7 bases in between. Germline CDR1 SGDLS, CDR2 YYNGEE. The CDR3 totals 14 residues. The CDR3 sequence: CASSVGPQNTEAFF. CDR3 DNA sequence: TGTGCCAGCAGCGTAGGACCGCAGAACACTGAAGCTTTCTTT.

The chain employs TRBV20-1 and TRBJ2-7; 9 bases match TRBD1. The CDR3 covers 14 residues. Germline V lookup: CDR1 DFQATT, CDR2 SNEGSKA (reference sequence). After removal of 3 bases from V and 5 bases from J, the junction contained 8 bases not matched to a gene. CDR3 sequence (DNA): TGCAGTGCTAGTGGGGGGACAGGGTTGGACGAGCAGTACTTC. Translated, it gives CSASGGTGLDEQYF.

V and J are TRBV21-1 and TRBJ1-1; TRBD1 reflects the table's D call only, with no check against the DNA. TRBV21-1 is an annotated pseudogene. The CDR3 sequence is 14 residues long. This CDR3 is CASSIKGGSTEAFF. The CDR3 nucleotides are TGTGCCAGCAGCATCAAAGGGGGCAGCACTGAAGCTTTCTTT.

The J gene is TRBJ2-3, the V gene TRBV5-4, with D unclear. Germline V gene sequence: CDR1 SGHNT, CDR2 YYREEE (reference sequence). The CDR3 has 16 residues. V was trimmed by 1 base and J by 5 bases, leaving 17 bases between them. In nucleotides, the CDR3 is TGTGCCAGCAGCTTGCTCGAAGGCAGGACCCAAGATACGCAGTATTTT. Protein: CASSLLEGRTQDTQYF.

The chain employs TRBV20-1 and TRBJ1-2; no firm D call. V lost 3 bases and J lost 5, with 13 bases in between. Germline V gives CDR1 DFQATT, CDR2 SNEGSKA (reference sequence). This CDR3 has 13 residues. The DNA of the CDR3 is TGCAGTGCTAGTGACTTTCTAAGATATGGCTACACCTTC. It is translated as CSASDFLRYGYTF.

The chain employs TRBV3-1 (or the pseudogene TRBV3-2) and TRBJ2-5; D uncertain. The germline V and J ends were trimmed by 0 bases and 1 base, with 12 bases remaining between them. This CDR3 contains 16 residues. Germline loops: CDR1 LGHDT, CDR2 YNNKEL (reference sequence). DNA for the CDR3: TGTGCCAGCAGCCAAGATCCCGGCCGTTTCCAAGAGACCCAGTACTTC. As protein: CASSQDPGRFQETQYF.

The CDR3 protein is CASSKKDTGPGANVLTF. As DNA, the CDR3 is TGTGCCAGCAGCAAAAAGGATACAGGACCTGGGGCCAACGTCCTGACTTTC. This chain joins TRBV21-1 and TRBJ2-6; TRBD1 reflects the table's D call only, with no check against the DNA. TRBV21-1 constitutes a pseudogene. This CDR3 has 17 amino acids.

V usage is TRBV2 and J usage is TRBJ1-2, with D perhaps TRBD1 (5 bases). The germline V gene encodes CDR1 SNHLY and CDR2 FYNNEI. Trimming removed 3 bases at V and 8 bases at J, with 19 bases between. The CDR3 runs 15 residues. CDR3 amino acids: CASSDKRDRLSGYTF. CDR3 DNA sequence: TGTGCCAGCAGTGATAAGAGGGACCGACTCAGCGGCTACACCTTC. Looking up the rest from reference TRBV2 and TRBJ1-2 gives the full variable domain: EPEVTQTPSHQVTQMGQEVILRCVPISNHLYFYWYRQILGQKVEFLVSFYNNEISEKSEIFDDQFSVERPDGSNFTLKIRSTKLEDSAMYFCASSDKRDRLSGYTFGSGTRLTVV.

This clone appeared a single time. The CDR3 DNA reads TGTGCCAGCAGTTCCCCCTCCGAGCAGTACTTC. Protein sequence: CASSSPSEQYF. This chain joins TRBV27 and TRBJ2-7; no firm D call. V lost 4 bases and J 6 bases, leaving 7 bases between the germline ends. The CDR3 totals 11 residues. CDR1 MNHEY and CDR2 SMNVEV come from the germline V gene (reference sequence).

The chain joins TRBV7-2 to TRBJ2-7; 12 bases line up with TRBD2. CDR3 length equals 15 residues. Germline lookup yields CDR1 SGHTA and CDR2 FQGNSA. The V and J ends lost 1 base and 6 bases, in that order; junction bases with no gene match: 4. CDR3 DNA sequence: TGTGCCAGCAGCTTAGGTCTAGCGGGGGGGCTCGAGCAGTACTTC. It codes for CASSLGLAGGLEQYF.

The chain carries TRBV30 and TRBJ2-7; D not resolved. With 8 bases removed from V and 3 bases from J, the gap between germline ends came to 11 bases. Looked up from germline, CDR1 is GTSNPN and CDR2 is SVGIG (reference sequence). This CDR3 has 11 residues. CDR3 amino acids: CAVYLNYEQYF. DNA for the CDR3: TGTGCCGTATACTTAAACTACGAGCAGTACTTC.

The chain uses TRBV10-3 and TRBJ2-3; 9 bases line up with TRBD2. Germline V gene data show CDR1 as ENHRY and CDR2 as SYGVKD. The J segment lost 5 bases and the V segment lost 0 bases, leaving 12 bases of the junction unmatched. CDR3 length: 18 residues. CDR3 protein: CAISESKSAGGLVDTQYF. The CDR3 DNA reads as TGTGCCATCAGTGAGTCGAAGTCGGCGGGGGGGCTTGTAGATACGCAGTATTTT.

V and J are TRBV6-1 and TRBJ2-3; D perhaps matches TRBD2 (5 bases). In germline, CDR1 is MNHNS, CDR2 SASEGT. The CDR3 extends over 15 amino acids. The V end was cut by 2 bases, the J end by 4 bases, with 13 bases between. The CDR3 sequence is CASSESSGRPDTQYF. CDR3 DNA sequence: TGTGCCAGCAGTGAATCGAGCGGCAGACCAGATACGCAGTATTTT.

V and J are TRBV6-6 and TRBJ2-7; D is unclear. The germline V gene encodes CDR1 MNHNY and CDR2 SVGAGI (reference sequence). V dropped 2 bases and J dropped 6 bases, with 8 bases sitting between them. The CDR3 runs 12 residues. The CDR3 spells CASSYEPGEQYF. CDR3 bases: TGTGCCAGCAGTTACGAACCTGGCGAGCAGTACTTC.

The table lists this clone with a few counts. The gene calls are TRBV10-1 and TRBJ2-1; possibly TRBD2 for D (6 bases). The CDR3 is 14 residues long. Germline CDR1 is WNHNN and CDR2 is SYGVQD (reference sequence). The ends were cut back, 4 bases at V and 2 bases at J, with 9 bases in the middle. The CDR3 region is CASSAGTAYNEQFF. CDR3 in DNA: TGCGCCAGCAGTGCGGGGACTGCCTACAATGAGCAGTTCTTC.